This entry concerns a single TCR beta chain. The antigen this receptor binds is unknown. No qualities accompany the bases; no much larger clone lies one base away. This record comes from a study of response to subunit inactivated influenza vaccine (dated 2018 in TCRdb). As for the study more broadly: To follow how T cells responded to a trivalent subunit inactivated influenza vaccine, the researchers relied on deep quantitative profiling of the T cell receptor repertoire.

Receptors were amplified or captured by RT-PCR. Sequencing took place on an Illumina HiSeq 2500. The public reads were reanalyzed by TCRdb: fastp trimming at Q25, MiXCR alignment, in-frame beta chains only. Identical CDR3 proteins give one entry, which carries the most common genes and DNA. The sample yields approximately 700,000 distinct CDR3 sequences; approximately 15% were counted once. Together, the top ten hold around 7% of the sample. The study at large found these results: The authors suggested that each seasonal influenza vaccination may recruit only a limited number of new T cells.

From a lookup of the germline V gene (reference sequence), CDR1 and CDR2 are DFQATT and SNEGSKA. From its cysteine to its phenylalanine, the CDR3 spans 13 amino acids. The DNA shown is the 39-base CDR3, in frame from base 1. V lost 1 base and J lost 5 bases, and the count of bases not matched to a germline gene is 4. The rearrangement combines TRBV20-1 with TRBJ2-7, with 8 bases in between that match TRBD2. The receptor's source is a man aged 50 to 60 who received an inactivated influenza vaccine. Donor details come from another sample of the same person, matched by shared clones. The sample in question was PBMCs from blood, obtained 14 to 15 days before vaccination. Read as DNA, the sequence is TGCAGTGCTAGAGGACTAGCGTTCCACGAGCAGTACTTC. Translated, this gives CSARGLAFHEQYF.